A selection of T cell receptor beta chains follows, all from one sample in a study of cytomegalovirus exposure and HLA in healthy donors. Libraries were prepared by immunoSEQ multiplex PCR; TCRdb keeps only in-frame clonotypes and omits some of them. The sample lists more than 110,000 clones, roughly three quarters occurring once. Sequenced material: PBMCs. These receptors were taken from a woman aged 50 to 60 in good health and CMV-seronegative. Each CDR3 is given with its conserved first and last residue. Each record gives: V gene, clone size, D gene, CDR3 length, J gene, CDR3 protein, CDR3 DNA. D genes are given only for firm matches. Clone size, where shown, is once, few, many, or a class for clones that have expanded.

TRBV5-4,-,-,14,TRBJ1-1,CASSLTTTNTEAFF,TGTGCCAGCAGCTTGACGACAACCAACACTGAAGCTTTCTTT
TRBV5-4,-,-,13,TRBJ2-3,CASRLLSTDTQYF,TGTGCCAGCCGACTACTCAGCACAGATACGCAGTATTTT
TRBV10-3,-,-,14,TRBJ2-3,CAISVSPGTDTQYF,TGTGCCATCAGTGTGTCTCCGGGCACAGATACGCAGTATTTT
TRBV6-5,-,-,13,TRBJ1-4,CASSYGRDEKLFF,TGTGCCAGCAGTTATGGTCGGGATGAAAAACTGTTTTTT
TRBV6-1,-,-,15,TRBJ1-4,CASSPRDIGEEKLFF,TGTGCCAGCAGTCCCCGGGACATCGGGGAAGAAAAACTGTTTTTT
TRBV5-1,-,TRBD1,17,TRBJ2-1,CASSLGSGTGGYNEQFF,TGCGCCAGCAGCTTGGGGTCGGGGACAGGGGGCTACAATGAGCAGTTCTTC
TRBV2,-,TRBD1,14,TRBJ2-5,CASSERTGEETQYF,TGTGCCAGCAGTGAAAGGACAGGGGAAGAGACCCAGTACTTC
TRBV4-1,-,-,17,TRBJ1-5,CASSQDWGGRGNQPQHF,TGCGCCAGCAGCCAAGACTGGGGAGGAAGGGGCAATCAGCCCCAGCATTTT
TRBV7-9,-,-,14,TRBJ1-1,CASSLWNSGTEAFF,TGTGCCAGCAGCCTCTGGAATTCGGGCACTGAAGCTTTCTTT
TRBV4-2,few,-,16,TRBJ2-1,CASSHEGGSSYNEQFF,TGTGCCAGCAGCCATGAGGGGGGGAGCTCCTACAATGAGCAGTTCTTC
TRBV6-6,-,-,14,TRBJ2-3,CASSTQGYADTQYF,TGTGCCAGCAGCACTCAGGGTTACGCAGATACGCAGTATTTT
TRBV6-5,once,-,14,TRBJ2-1,CASSLSAGAYEQFF,TGTGCCAGCAGTTTGTCTGCGGGCGCTTATGAGCAGTTCTTC
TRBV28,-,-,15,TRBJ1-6,CASSSRRVGNSPLHF,TGTGCCAGCAGCAGTCGGCGGGTTGGGAATTCACCCCTCCACTTT
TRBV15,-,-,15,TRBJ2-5,CATRDADRVRETQYF,TGTGCCACCAGAGATGCTGACAGAGTCCGAGAGACCCAGTACTTC
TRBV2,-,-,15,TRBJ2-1,CASSNRDKYYNEQFF,TGTGCCAGCAGCAACCGGGACAAATACTACAATGAGCAGTTCTTC
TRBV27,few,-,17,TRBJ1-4,CASQRTSGGVTNEKLFF,TGTGCCAGCCAACGGACCAGCGGCGGGGTAACTAATGAAAAACTGTTTTTT
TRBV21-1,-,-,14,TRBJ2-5,CASSKDGIQETQYF,TGTGCCAGCAGCAAAGATGGCATCCAAGAGACCCAGTACTTC
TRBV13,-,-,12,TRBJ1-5,CASSSGGQPQHF,TGTGCCAGCAGTTCCGGGGGTCAGCCCCAGCATTTT
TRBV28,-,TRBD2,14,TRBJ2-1,CASRGRLAGGEQFF,TGTGCCAGCAGGGGTAGACTAGCGGGGGGTGAGCAGTTCTTC
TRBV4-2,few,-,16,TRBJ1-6,CASSPIAGQGNSPLHF,TGTGCCAGCAGCCCAATAGCGGGACAAGGAAATTCACCCCTCCACTTT
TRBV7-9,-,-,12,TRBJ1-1,CASSFSGGRTFF,TGTGCCAGCAGCTTTTCGGGGGGAAGAACTTTCTTT
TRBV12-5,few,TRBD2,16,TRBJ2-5,CASGPGVAGYLETQYF,TGTGCTAGTGGTCCCGGGGTAGCGGGGTATTTGGAGACCCAGTACTTC
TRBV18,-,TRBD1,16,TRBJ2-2,CASSLRDREHTGELFF,TGTGCCAGCTCACTTCGAGACAGGGAACACACCGGGGAGCTGTTTTTT
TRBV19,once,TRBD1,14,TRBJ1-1,CASTPDRGNTEAFF,TGTGCCAGTACCCCGGACAGGGGGAACACTGAAGCTTTCTTT
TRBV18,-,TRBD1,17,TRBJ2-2,CASSPLLGQGGVGELFF,TGTGCCAGCTCACCACTACTTGGACAGGGAGGTGTCGGGGAGCTGTTTTTT
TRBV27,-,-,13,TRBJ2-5,CASHSRGQETQYF,TGTGCCAGCCACAGCAGGGGCCAAGAGACCCAGTACTTC
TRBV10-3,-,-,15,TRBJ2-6,CAISEGGFGANVLTF,TGTGCCATCAGCGAGGGGGGGTTTGGGGCCAACGTCCTGACTTTC
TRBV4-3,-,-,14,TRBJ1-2,CASSQSTTNYGYTF,TGCGCCAGCAGCCAGTCAACTACTAACTATGGCTACACCTTC
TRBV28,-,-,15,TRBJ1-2,CASSFWGETNYGYTF,TGTGCCAGCAGTTTCTGGGGGGAGACTAACTATGGCTACACCTTC
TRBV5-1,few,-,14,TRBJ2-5,CASSLEGYQETQYF,TGCGCCAGCAGCTTGGAGGGGTACCAAGAGACCCAGTACTTC